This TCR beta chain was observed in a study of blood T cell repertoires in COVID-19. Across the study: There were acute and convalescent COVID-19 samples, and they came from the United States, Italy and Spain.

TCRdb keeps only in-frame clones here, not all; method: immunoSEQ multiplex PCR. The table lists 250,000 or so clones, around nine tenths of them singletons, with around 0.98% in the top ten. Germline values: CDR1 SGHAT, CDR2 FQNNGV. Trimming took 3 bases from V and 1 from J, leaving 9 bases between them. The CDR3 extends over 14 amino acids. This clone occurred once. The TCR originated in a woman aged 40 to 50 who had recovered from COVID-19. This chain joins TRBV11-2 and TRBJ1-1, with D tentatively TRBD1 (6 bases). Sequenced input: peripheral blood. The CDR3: CASSFSQGNTEAFF. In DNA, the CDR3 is TGTGCCAGCAGCTTCTCACAGGGGAACACTGAAGCTTTCTTT.